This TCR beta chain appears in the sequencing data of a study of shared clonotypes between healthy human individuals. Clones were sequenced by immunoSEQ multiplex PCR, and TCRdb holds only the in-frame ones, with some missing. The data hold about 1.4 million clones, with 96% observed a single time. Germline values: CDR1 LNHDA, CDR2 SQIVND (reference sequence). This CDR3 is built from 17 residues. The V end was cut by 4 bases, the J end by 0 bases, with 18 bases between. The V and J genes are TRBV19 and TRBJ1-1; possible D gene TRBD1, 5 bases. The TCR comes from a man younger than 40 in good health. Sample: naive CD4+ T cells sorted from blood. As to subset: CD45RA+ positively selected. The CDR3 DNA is TGTGCCAGTAGTACCCCTTTAGCTGGGACGATGAACACTGAAGCTTTCTTT. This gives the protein CASSTPLAGTMNTEAFF.